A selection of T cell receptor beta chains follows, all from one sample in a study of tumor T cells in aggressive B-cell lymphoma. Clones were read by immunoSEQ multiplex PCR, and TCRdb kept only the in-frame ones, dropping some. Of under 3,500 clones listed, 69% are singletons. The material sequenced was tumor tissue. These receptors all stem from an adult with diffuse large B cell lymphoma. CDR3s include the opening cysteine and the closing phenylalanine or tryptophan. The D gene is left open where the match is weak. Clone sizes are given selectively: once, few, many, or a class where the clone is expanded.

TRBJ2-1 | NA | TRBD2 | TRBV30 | CAWSMGGSLNEQFF | TGTGCCTGGAGTATGGGCGGGAGTCTAAATGAGCAGTTCTTC
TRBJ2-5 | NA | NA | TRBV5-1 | CASSLAVSGGQETQYF | TGCGCCAGCAGCTTGGCGGTAAGCGGAGGGCAAGAGACCCAGTACTTC
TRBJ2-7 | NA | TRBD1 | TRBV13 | CASSLGDRGIREQYF | TGTGCCAGCAGCTTAGGGGACAGGGGAATTCGAGAGCAGTACTTC
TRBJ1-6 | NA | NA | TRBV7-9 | CASSLDGPRSPLHF | TGTGCCAGCAGCTTAGATGGCCCTAGGTCACCCCTCCACTTT
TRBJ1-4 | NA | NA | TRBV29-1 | CSVARGSEKLFF | TGCAGCGTCGCTCGGGGGAGTGAAAAACTGTTTTTT
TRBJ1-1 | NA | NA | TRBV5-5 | CASSLGLLNTEAFF | TGTGCCAGCAGCTTGGGACTTTTGAACACTGAAGCTTTCTTT
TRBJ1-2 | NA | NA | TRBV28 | CASSLEYGYTF | TGTGCCAGCAGTTTAGAGTATGGCTACACCTTC
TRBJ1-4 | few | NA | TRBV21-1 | CASSLLLRRDRNEKLFF | TGTGCCAGCAGCCTCCTGTTAAGGCGGGACAGAAATGAAAAACTGTTTTTT
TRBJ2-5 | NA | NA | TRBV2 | CASDLRGYQETQYF | TGTGCCAGCGACCTCCGGGGTTACCAAGAGACCCAGTACTTC
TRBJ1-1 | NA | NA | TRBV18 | CASSQRGGTEAFF | TGTGCCAGCTCTCAACGGGGGGGAACTGAAGCTTTCTTT
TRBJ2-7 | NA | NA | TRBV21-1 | CASSKEYLSGSYEQYF | TGTGCCAGCAGCAAAGAGTACCTTAGCGGTTCCTACGAGCAGTACTTC
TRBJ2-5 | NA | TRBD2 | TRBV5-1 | CASSPNTAGLAVRETQYF | TGCGCCAGCAGCCCCAACACCGCCGGACTAGCGGTAAGGGAGACCCAGTACTTC
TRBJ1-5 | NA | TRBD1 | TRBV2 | CASTRQGIRQPQHF | TGTGCCAGCACCCGACAGGGGATCAGGCAGCCCCAGCATTTT
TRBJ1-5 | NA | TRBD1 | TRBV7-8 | CASSRGTGQRAAQHF | TGTGCCAGCAGCCGAGGGACAGGACAAAGAGCGGCCCAGCATTTT
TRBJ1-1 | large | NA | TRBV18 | CASSPQGKSHTEAFF | TGTGCCAGCTCGCCCCAGGGGAAATCGCACACTGAAGCTTTCTTT
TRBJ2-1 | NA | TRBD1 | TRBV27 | CASSLSIRDSSYNEQFF | TGTGCCAGCAGTTTATCGATCAGGGACAGCTCCTACAATGAGCAGTTCTTC
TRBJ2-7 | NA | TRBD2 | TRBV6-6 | CASSPISGRHYEQYF | TGTGCCAGCAGTCCGATTAGCGGGAGGCACTACGAGCAGTACTTC
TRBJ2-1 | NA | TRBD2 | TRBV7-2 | CASSLFSLAGDGEQFF | TGTGCCAGCAGCTTATTCTCCCTAGCGGGAGATGGTGAGCAGTTCTTC
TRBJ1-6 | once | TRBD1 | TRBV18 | CASSPDRGNSPLHF | TGTGCCAGCTCACCGGACAGGGGAAATTCACCCCTCCACTTT
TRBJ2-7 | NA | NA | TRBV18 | CASSGDTPYEQYF | TGTGCCAGTTCGGGAGACACCCCCTACGAGCAGTACTTC
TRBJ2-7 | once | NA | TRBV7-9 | CAGRGGGPNSYEQYF | TGTGCCGGGAGGGGGGGCGGACCCAACTCCTACGAGCAGTACTTC
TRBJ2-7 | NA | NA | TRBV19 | CASRPEVRSSKQYF | TGTGCCAGTAGGCCTGAAGTCAGGTCAAGCAAGCAGTACTTC
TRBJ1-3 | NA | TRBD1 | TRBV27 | CASSLSGDSSGNTIYF | TGTGCCAGCAGTTTATCAGGGGACAGCTCTGGAAACACCATATATTTT
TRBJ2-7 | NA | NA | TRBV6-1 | CATSRGWYEQYF | TGTGCCACTTCCAGGGGCTGGTACGAGCAGTACTTC
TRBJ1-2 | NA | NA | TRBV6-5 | CASSPPGQPGGGYTF | TGTGCCAGCAGTCCTCCAGGACAGCCTGGCGGTGGCTACACCTTC
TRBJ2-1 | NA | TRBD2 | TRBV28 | CASRSGTSQFF | TGTGCCAGCAGGTCCGGGACTAGCCAGTTCTTC
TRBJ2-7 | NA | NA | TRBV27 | CASRTYAGDEQYF | TGTGCCAGCAGAACGTATGCAGGGGACGAGCAGTACTTC
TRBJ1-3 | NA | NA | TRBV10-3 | CAISGTAGNTIYF | TGTGCCATCAGTGGGACAGCTGGAAACACCATATATTTT
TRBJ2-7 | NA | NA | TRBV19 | CASSIVPGIYEQYF | TGTGCCAGTAGTATAGTTCCGGGTATCTACGAGCAGTACTTC
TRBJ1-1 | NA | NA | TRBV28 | CASSLWGRENTEAFF | TGTGCCAGCAGTTTATGGGGCCGGGAGAACACTGAAGCTTTCTTT
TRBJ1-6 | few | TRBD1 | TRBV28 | CASSYRDRTFSPLHF | TGTGCCAGCAGTTACCGGGACAGGACGTTTTCACCCCTCCACTTT
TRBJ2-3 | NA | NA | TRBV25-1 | CASSVPGRYTQYF | TGTGCCAGCAGTGTGCCGGGGAGGTATACGCAGTATTTT
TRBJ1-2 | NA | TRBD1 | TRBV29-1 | CSVAAGGSYGYTF | TGCAGCGTTGCGGCAGGGGGCAGCTATGGCTACACCTTC
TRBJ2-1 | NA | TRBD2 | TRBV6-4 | CASSAAPSGRANEQFF | TGTGCCAGCAGTGCCGCACCGAGCGGGAGGGCAAATGAGCAGTTCTTC
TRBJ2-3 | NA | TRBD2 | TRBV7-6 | CVSSSRLAGGTDTQYF | TGTGTCAGCAGCTCCAGACTAGCGGGGGGCACAGATACGCAGTATTTT
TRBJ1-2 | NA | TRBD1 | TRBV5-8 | CASSVSGTASNYGYTF | TGTGCCAGCAGCGTCTCCGGGACAGCAAGTAACTATGGCTACACCTTC
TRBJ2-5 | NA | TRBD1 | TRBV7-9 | CASNPGTGDIEQYF | TGTGCCAGCAACCCCGGGACAGGAGACATTGAGCAGTACTTC
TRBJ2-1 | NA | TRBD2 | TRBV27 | CASSRGGSYNEQFF | TGTGCCAGCTCACGGGGGGGCTCCTACAATGAGCAGTTCTTC
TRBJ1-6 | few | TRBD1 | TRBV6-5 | CASSYFRTGDSPLHF | TGTGCCAGCAGTTACTTCCGGACAGGTGATTCACCCCTCCACTTT
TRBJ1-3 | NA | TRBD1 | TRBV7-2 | CASSFLPTGGTGNTIYF | TGTGCCAGCAGCTTCCTCCCGACAGGGGGGACTGGAAACACCATATATTTT
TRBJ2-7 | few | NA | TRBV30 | CAWSRLFEQYF | TGTGCCTGGAGTAGACTATTCGAGCAGTACTTC
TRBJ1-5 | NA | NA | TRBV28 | CASSSQGIGNQPQHF | TGTGCCAGCAGTTCGCAGGGAATTGGCAATCAGCCCCAGCATTTT
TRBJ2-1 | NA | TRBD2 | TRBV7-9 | CASSLAGEGRMFF | TGTGCCAGCAGCTTAGCGGGGGAGGGGAGGATGTTCTTC
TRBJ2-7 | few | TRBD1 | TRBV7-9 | CASSPGTGSNEQYF | TGTGCCAGCAGCCCAGGGACAGGTAGCAACGAGCAGTACTTC
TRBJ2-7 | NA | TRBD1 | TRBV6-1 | CASSGGQAAYEQYF | TGTGCCAGCAGTGGGGGACAGGCAGCCTACGAGCAGTACTTC